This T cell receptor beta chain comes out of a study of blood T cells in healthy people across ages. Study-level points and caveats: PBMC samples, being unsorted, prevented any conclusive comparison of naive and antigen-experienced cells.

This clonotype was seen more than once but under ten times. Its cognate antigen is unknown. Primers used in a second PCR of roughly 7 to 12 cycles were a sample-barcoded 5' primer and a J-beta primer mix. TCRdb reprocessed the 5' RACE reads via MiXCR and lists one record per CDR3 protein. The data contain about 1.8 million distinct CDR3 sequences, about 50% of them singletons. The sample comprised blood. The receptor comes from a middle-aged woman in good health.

CDR3 amino acids: CASSYRDSKETQYF. DNA of the CDR3: TGCGCCAGCAGCTACCGGGACAGCAAAGAGACCCAGTACTTC. The chain combines TRBV5-1 with TRBJ2-5; 7 bases fit TRBD1. J gave up 3 bases and V 3 bases, and 5 bases lay outside the gene matches. Germline CDR1 SGHRS, CDR2 YFSETQ. The CDR3 contains 14 residues.